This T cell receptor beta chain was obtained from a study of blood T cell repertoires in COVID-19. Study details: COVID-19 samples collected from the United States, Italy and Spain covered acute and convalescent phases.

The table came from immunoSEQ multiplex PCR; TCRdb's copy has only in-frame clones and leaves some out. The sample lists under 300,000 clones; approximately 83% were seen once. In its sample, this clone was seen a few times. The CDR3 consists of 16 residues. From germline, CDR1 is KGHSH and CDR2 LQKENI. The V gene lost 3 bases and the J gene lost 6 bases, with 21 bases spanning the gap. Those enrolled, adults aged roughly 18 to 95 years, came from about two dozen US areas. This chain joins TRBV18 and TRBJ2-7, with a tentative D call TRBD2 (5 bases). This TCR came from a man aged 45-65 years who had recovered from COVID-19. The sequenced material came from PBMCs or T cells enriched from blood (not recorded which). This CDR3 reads CASSPVRTDRAVEQYF. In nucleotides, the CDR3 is TGTGCCAGCTCACCTGTACGGACTGACCGGGCGGTCGAGCAGTACTTC.